A selection of T cell receptor beta chains follows, all from one sample in a study of blood T cells in healthy people across ages. TCRdb ran MiXCR on the 5' RACE reads and lists one entry per CDR3 protein. The sample includes roughly 1 million distinct CDR3 sequences, 20% to 25% seen only once; the top ten take 0.75%. This sample was shared with a second study, whose subject was T cells of mothers and their children.

The sequencing sample was made of blood. The receptors stem from a girl aged 2-10 years in good health. The CDR3 runs from the conserved cysteine through the conserved F or W. A D gene is named only where the DNA matches it firmly. Clone size is shown for a subset of rows, as once, few, many or a class of expanded clone.

V	J	D	size	DNA	CDR3
TRBV20-1	TRBJ1-1	TRBD1	NA	TGCAGTGCTGGGACAGGGTTAGAAACAGAAGCTTTCTTT	CSAGTGLETEAFF
TRBV7-2	TRBJ2-1	NA	NA	TGTGCCAGCAGCTTAGAGGGGCTTTACAATGAGCAGTTCTTC	CASSLEGLYNEQFF
TRBV7-9	TRBJ1-2	TRBD1	NA	TGTGCCAGCAGCTTGGACAGGGGGTACAACTATGGCTACACCTTC	CASSLDRGYNYGYTF
TRBV4-3	TRBJ2-7	NA	NA	TGCGCCAGCAGCCAAGTAGAGGCCTCCTACGAGCAGTACTTC	CASSQVEASYEQYF
TRBV2	TRBJ2-1	TRBD2	few	TGTGCCAGCAGTGCTAGCGGGAGATCCAATGAGCAGTTCTTC	CASSASGRSNEQFF
TRBV29-1	TRBJ1-5	NA	NA	TGCAGCGTTGAACTGGGGGGGGGTGAGCCCCAGCATTTT	CSVELGGGEPQHF
TRBV3-1	TRBJ2-1	NA	NA	TGTGCCAGCAGCCCACTAGATTCGGGGACCAATGAGCAGTTCTTC	CASSPLDSGTNEQFF
TRBV7-8	TRBJ1-4	NA	NA	TGTGCCAGCAGCAGGGACATTAATAATGAAAAACTGTTTTTT	CASSRDINNEKLFF
TRBV6-5	TRBJ1-4	NA	NA	TGTGCCAGCAGTTACGCGGAGACAACTAATGAAAAACTGTTTTTT	CASSYAETTNEKLFF
TRBV12-3/TRBV12-4	TRBJ2-3	NA	once	TGTGCCAGCAGTGACCTCGGTGGGGGTGACACAGATACGCAGTATTTT	CASSDLGGGDTDTQYF
TRBV5-1	TRBJ2-7	NA	few	TGCGCCAGCAGCTTGGCCCGTCCCCTGGACGAGCAGTACTTC	CASSLARPLDEQYF
TRBV5-5	TRBJ2-3	NA	NA	TGTGCCAGCAGCGTCTACTATGAAGCCCGCGATACGCAGTATTTT	CASSVYYEARDTQYF
TRBV27	TRBJ2-7	NA	few	TGTGCCAGCACCTCTTCTAGGGGCCTCTACGAGCAGTACTTC	CASTSSRGLYEQYF
TRBV7-2	TRBJ2-1	NA	NA	TGTGCCAGCAGCTTACGCCTGGGTTACGGTGAGCAGTTCTTC	CASSLRLGYGEQFF
TRBV3-1	TRBJ2-1	NA	NA	TGTGCCAGCAGCCCATCCTGGGATGAGCAGTTCTTC	CASSPSWDEQFF
TRBV29-1	TRBJ2-7	NA	few	TGCAGCGTGGGTGGGGGGAAGAACGAGCAGTACTTC	CSVGGGKNEQYF
TRBV27	TRBJ1-5	TRBD1	NA	TGTGCCAGCAGTCCCCGGGACAGGCCTCAGCCCCAGCATTTT	CASSPRDRPQPQHF
TRBV12-3/TRBV12-4	TRBJ2-3	NA	many	TGTGCCAGCAGTTTAGCGCTGGGCACAGATACGCAGTATTTT	CASSLALGTDTQYF
TRBV24-1	TRBJ2-2	NA	few	TGTGCCACGTCACGGACGACAGGAGAAACCGGGGAGCTGTTTTTT	CATSRTTGETGELFF
TRBV5-1	TRBJ2-3	TRBD2	few	TGCGCCAGCAGCCTGGGAGGCGGGAGGCAGGCAGATACGCAGTATTTT	CASSLGGGRQADTQYF
TRBV6-5	TRBJ1-2	NA	many	TGTGCCAGCAGTTACGCAGGAGGCTACACCTTC	CASSYAGGYTF
TRBV5-1	TRBJ2-7	NA	NA	TGCGCCAGCCAAGAAGTGGGCAGCATCTCCTACGAGCAGTACTTC	CASQEVGSISYEQYF
TRBV6-5	TRBJ2-5	NA	NA	TGTGCCAGCATGGTTGTTGGGCTCCAAGAGACCCAGTCCTTC	CASMVVGLQETQSF
TRBV20-1	TRBJ1-2	TRBD1	NA	TGCAGTGGGACAGGGAACTATGGCTACACCTTC	CSGTGNYGYTF
TRBV29-1	TRBJ2-3	NA	once	TGCAGCGCCCCCCGGTCGACAGATACGCAGTATTTT	CSAPRSTDTQYF
TRBV24-1	TRBJ2-3	NA	few	TGTGCCACCAGTGACTATAGAGAAGATACGCAGTATTTT	CATSDYREDTQYF
TRBV28	TRBJ2-4	NA	NA	TGTGCCAGCCCCAGGGAGGGGGACATTCAGTACTTC	CASPREGDIQYF
TRBV13	TRBJ1-2	NA	NA	TGTGCCAGCAGCCAGGAAGGGTATTCCGACTATGGCTACACCTTC	CASSQEGYSDYGYTF
TRBV20-1	TRBJ2-7	NA	few	TGCAGTGCTAGAGAGGACCCTCGCGGGGAGCAGTACTTC	CSAREDPRGEQYF
TRBV28	TRBJ1-3	NA	few	TGTGCCAGCAGTCCCAGGACAGACTATTCTGGAAACACCATATATTTT	CASSPRTDYSGNTIYF